Described below is a single T cell receptor (beta chain) sequence and its context. This specimen belongs to a study of CD8+ T cells in alopecia areata. Looking at the study overall: A 6-month period off drug followed tofacitinib, which lasted 6 to 18 months.

Reverse transcription of extracted RNA yielded cDNA, which provided the sequencing template. Method: immunoSEQ multiplex PCR; TCRdb's copy keeps in-frame clones and lacks some. The repertoire holds 180,000 or so clones, roughly 66% seen once, with about an eighth in the top ten. The sample consisted of CD8+ T cells sorted from blood, taken at week 0. The sequence came from a human donor with alopecia areata.

CDR3: CASSGQGSNYGYTF. The CDR3 region has the DNA TGTGCCAGCAGCGGACAGGGGTCTAACTATGGCTACACCTTC. The rearrangement joins TRBV13 to TRBJ1-2; 9 bases map to TRBD1. In germline, CDR1 is PRHDT, CDR2 FYEKMQ (reference sequence). V gave up 5 bases and J gave up 0 bases; unmatched junction bases: 1. The CDR3 has 14 residues.